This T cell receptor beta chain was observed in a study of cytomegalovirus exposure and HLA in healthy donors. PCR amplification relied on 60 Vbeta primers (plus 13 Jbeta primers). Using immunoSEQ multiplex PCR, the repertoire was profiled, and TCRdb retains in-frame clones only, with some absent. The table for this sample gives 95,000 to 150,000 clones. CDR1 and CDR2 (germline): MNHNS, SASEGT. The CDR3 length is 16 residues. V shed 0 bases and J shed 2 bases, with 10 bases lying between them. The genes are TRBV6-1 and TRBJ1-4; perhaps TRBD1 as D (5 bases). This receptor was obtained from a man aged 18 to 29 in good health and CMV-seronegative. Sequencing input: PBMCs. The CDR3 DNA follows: TGTGCCAGCAGTGAAGCGGGGGAGGGCACTAATGAAAAACTGTTTTTT. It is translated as CASSEAGEGTNEKLFF.